This T cell receptor (beta chain) was observed in a study of preoperative IRX-2 immunotherapy in early breast cancer. Method: immunoSEQ multiplex PCR; TCRdb's copy keeps in-frame clones and lacks some. The profile shows roughly 27,000 clones, around 75% of them singletons. This clone was recorded a few times. Noted treatment: preoperative locoregional IRX-2 cytokine immunotherapy. Patients received preoperative, locoregional IRX-2 cytokine immunotherapy in a phase Ib study. Germline CDR1 reads LNHDA; CDR2 reads SQIVND (reference sequence). After removal of 5 bases from V and 2 bases from J, the junction contained 5 bases not matched to a gene. The CDR3 covers 16 residues.

V gene TRBV19 combines with J gene TRBJ2-2; 10 bases align to TRBD1. This TCR derives from a human donor with breast cancer. The material sequenced was lymph node tissue, taken after IRX-2 immunotherapy. The CDR3 here is CASSARDRGNTGELFF. CDR3 DNA sequence: TGTGCCAGTAGTGCCCGGGACAGGGGAAACACCGGGGAGCTGTTTTTT.